The source of this T cell receptor (beta chain) is a study of blood T cells in healthy people across ages. For the second PCR, which ran for about 7 to 11 cycles, a sample-barcoded 5' primer and a J-beta primer mix were used. MiXCR, applied by TCRdb to the 5' RACE reads, yields one record per CDR3 protein. The data contain approximately 690,000 distinct CDR3 sequences, 58% of them singletons. This clonotype was counted between two and nine times. This CDR3 is 19 amino acids long. Germline assignment: CDR1 SNHLY and CDR2 FYNNEI. J was trimmed by 2 bases and V by 0 bases; bases with no gene match: 11. This chain joins TRBV2 and TRBJ2-4, with 9 nucleotides matching TRBD2. This sequence was found in a man aged 60 to 75 in good health. Sequencing was done on a sample of blood. This chain's CDR3 is CASSEAGRGGGFSKNIQYF. CDR3 nucleotides: TGTGCCAGCAGTGAAGCTGGTCGCGGGGGGGGATTTTCCAAAAACATTCAGTACTTC.